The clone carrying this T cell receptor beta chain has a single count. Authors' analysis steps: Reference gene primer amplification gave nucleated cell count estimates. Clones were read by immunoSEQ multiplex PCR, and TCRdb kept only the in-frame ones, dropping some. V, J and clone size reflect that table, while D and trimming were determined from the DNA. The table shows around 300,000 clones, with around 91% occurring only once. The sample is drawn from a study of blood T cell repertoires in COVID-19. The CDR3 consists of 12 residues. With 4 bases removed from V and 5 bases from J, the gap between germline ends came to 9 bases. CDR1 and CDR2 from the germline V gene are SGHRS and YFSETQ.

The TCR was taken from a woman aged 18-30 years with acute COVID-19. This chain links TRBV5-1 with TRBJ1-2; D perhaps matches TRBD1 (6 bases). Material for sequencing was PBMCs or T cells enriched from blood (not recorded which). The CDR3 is CASSRGQYGYTF. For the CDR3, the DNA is TGCGCCAGCAGCCGTGGACAGTATGGCTACACCTTC.